These T cell receptor beta chains were read from a single sample in a study of blood T cells in healthy people across ages. One entry per CDR3 protein, called by TCRdb with MiXCR from the 5' RACE reads. The sample lists roughly 1.5 million distinct CDR3 sequences, 42% occurring once. The sample comprised blood. The receptors here all came from a woman aged 18-30 years in good health. Both conserved end residues are part of each CDR3. Each record gives: V gene, clone size, J gene, D gene, CDR3 DNA, CDR3 protein. A D gene is named only where the DNA matches it firmly. Clone size appears in some rows only: once, few, many, or a class for an expanded clone.

TRBV6-6	-	TRBJ1-2	TRBD1	TGTGCCGGGAGCGTCAACAGGGGGCTAGACTATGGCTACACCTTC	CAGSVNRGLDYGYTF
TRBV7-2	-	TRBJ2-7	TRBD1	TGTGCCAGCAGCTTAGCCCCCTCAGGGGGTTCTAGCGAGCAGTACTTC	CASSLAPSGGSSEQYF
TRBV7-3	-	TRBJ2-1	TRBD2	TGTGCCAGCAGCTTCCCGGGGACTAGCGGGAGGGGGTCCTACAATGAGCAGTTCTTC	CASSFPGTSGRGSYNEQFF
TRBV6-5	once	TRBJ1-1	TRBD1	TGTGCCAGCAAAAGGGGACAGACCACTGAAGCTTTCTTT	CASKRGQTTEAFF
TRBV4-3	-	TRBJ1-4	TRBD1	TGCGCCAGCAGCATCCGACAGGGTAACGGAAAACTGTTTTTT	CASSIRQGNGKLFF
TRBV7-9	-	TRBJ1-5	-	TGTGCCAGCACCCCAATTACGGGGGCCAATCAGCCCCAGCATTTT	CASTPITGANQPQHF
TRBV6-6	few	TRBJ1-6	TRBD1	TGTGCCAGCAGAAATGACAGGGATCATTCACCCCTCCACTTT	CASRNDRDHSPLHF
TRBV10-3	few	TRBJ1-2	TRBD1	TGTGCCATCAGTGAGTCTTTGGGACAGGGGGACTATGGCTACACCTTC	CAISESLGQGDYGYTF
TRBV13	few	TRBJ2-1	TRBD1	TGTGCCAGCAGCTTTGCCACAGGGGGCTCGGAGCAGTTCTTC	CASSFATGGSEQFF
TRBV7-2	few	TRBJ2-7	-	TGTGCCAGCAGCCCCGGGCCCCGTCCGGGGCACGAGCAGTACTTC	CASSPGPRPGHEQYF
TRBV20-1	few	TRBJ1-5	TRBD1	TGCAGTGCTAGAGAACAGGGGGACCTATTCAATCAGCCCCAGCATTTT	CSAREQGDLFNQPQHF
TRBV12-3/TRBV12-4	few	TRBJ2-3	-	TGTGCCAGCAGTGGGAGGACGACAGATACGCAGTATTTT	CASSGRTTDTQYF
TRBV6-6	-	TRBJ2-1	-	TGTGCCAGCAGTTACCTAGGGGTAGCCTACAATGAGCAGTTCTTC	CASSYLGVAYNEQFF
TRBV15	few	TRBJ2-3	-	TGTGCCACCAGCCCCCGAGGGTCAGATACGCAGTATTTT	CATSPRGSDTQYF
TRBV9	few	TRBJ2-3	-	TGTGCCAGCAGCTTGGAGGGATTCACAGATACGCAGTATTTT	CASSLEGFTDTQYF
TRBV27	-	TRBJ1-1	-	TGTGCCAGCAGTGGGAGGGCCCAGCCCACTGAAGCTTTCTTT	CASSGRAQPTEAFF
TRBV6-2/TRBV6-3	few	TRBJ2-7	-	TGTGCCAGCACGTTAAGACCATTCGACTACGAGCAGTACTTC	CASTLRPFDYEQYF
TRBV9	-	TRBJ2-1	TRBD2	TGTGCCAGCAGCATCCACGGGACTAGCGGCTCCTACAATGAGCAGTTCTTC	CASSIHGTSGSYNEQFF
TRBV28	few	TRBJ2-7	TRBD2	TGTGCCAGCAGTTTGGGGACTAGCGGGGTCCGGGAGCAGTACTTC	CASSLGTSGVREQYF
TRBV20-1	-	TRBJ2-1	TRBD2	TGCAGTGCTGACACGGGGGGATACAATGAGCAGTTCTTC	CSADTGGYNEQFF
TRBV27	few	TRBJ2-7	-	TGTGCCAGCAGTTGGTCAGGGGGGTTCAGTTCCTACGAGCAGTACTTC	CASSWSGGFSSYEQYF
TRBV9	-	TRBJ2-3	-	TGTGCCAGCAGCGGAACAGCCACAGATACGCAGTATTTT	CASSGTATDTQYF